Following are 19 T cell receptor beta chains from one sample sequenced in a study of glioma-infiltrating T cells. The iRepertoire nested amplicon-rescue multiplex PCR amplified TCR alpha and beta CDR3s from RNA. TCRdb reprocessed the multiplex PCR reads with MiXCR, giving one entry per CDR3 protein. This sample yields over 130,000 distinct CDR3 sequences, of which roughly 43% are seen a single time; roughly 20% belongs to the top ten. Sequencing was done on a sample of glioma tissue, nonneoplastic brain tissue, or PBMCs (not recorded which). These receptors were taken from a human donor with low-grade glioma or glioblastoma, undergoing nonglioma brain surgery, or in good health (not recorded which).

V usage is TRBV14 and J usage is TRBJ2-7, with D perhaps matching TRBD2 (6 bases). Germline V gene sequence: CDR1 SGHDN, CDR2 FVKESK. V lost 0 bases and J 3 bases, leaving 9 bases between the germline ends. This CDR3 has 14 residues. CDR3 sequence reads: CASSQDGGIYEQYF. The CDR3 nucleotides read TGTGCCAGCAGCCAAGATGGAGGGATCTACGAGCAGTACTTC.

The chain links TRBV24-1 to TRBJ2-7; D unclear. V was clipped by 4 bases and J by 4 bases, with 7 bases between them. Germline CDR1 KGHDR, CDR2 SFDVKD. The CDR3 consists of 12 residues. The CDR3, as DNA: TGTGCCACCAGTGACCGTGGGTACGAGCAGTACTTC. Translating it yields CATSDRGYEQYF.

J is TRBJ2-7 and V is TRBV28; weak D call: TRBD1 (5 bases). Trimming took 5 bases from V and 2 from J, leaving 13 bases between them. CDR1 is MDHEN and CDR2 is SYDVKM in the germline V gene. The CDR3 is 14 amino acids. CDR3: CASSIQALAYEQYF. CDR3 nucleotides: TGTGCCAGCAGTATACAGGCTTTGGCCTACGAGCAGTACTTC.

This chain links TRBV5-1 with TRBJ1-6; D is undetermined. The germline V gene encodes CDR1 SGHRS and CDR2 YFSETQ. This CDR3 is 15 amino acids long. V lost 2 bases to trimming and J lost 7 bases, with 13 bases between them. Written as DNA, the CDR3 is TGCGCCAGCAGCTTAGTTGGACGGCCAAATTCACCCCTCCACTTT. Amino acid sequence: CASSLVGRPNSPLHF.

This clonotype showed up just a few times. The CDR3 bases are TGCAGTGCTAGAGATCGTAGGCCGAACAATGAGCAGTTCTTC. This translates into CSARDRRPNNEQFF. The chain carries TRBV20-1 and TRBJ2-1; no firm D call. This CDR3 is 14 amino acids long. Germline CDR1 and CDR2: DFQATT and SNEGSKA (reference sequence). Between the trimmed V and J ends, which lost 0 bases and 5 bases, there was a span of 11 bases.

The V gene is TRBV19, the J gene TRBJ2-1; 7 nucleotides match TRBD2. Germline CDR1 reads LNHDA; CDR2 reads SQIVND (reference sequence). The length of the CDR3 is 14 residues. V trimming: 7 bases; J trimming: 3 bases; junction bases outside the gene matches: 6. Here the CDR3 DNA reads TGTGCCAGTAAGGGAGGGATGAACTACAATGAGCAGTTCTTC. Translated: CASKGGMNYNEQFF.

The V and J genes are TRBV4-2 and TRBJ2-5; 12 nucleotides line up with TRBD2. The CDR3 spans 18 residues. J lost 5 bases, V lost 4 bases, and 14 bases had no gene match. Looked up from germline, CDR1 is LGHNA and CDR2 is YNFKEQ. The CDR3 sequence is CASSRVPLAGGPRETQYF. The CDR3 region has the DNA TGTGCCAGCAGCCGCGTCCCGCTAGCGGGGGGGCCCCGTGAGACCCAGTACTTC.

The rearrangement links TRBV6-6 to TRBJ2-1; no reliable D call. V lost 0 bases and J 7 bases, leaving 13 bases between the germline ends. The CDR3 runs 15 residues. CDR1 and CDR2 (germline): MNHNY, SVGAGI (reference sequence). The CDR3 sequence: CASSYSMTARNEQFF. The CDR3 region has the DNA TGTGCCAGCAGTTACTCGATGACGGCGAGGAATGAGCAGTTCTTC.

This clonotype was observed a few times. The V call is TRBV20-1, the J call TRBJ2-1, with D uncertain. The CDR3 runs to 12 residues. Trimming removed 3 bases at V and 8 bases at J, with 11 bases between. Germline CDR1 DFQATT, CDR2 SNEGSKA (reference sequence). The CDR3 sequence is CSASPSSYEQFF. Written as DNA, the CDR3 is TGCAGTGCTAGTCCGTCCTCCTATGAGCAGTTCTTC.

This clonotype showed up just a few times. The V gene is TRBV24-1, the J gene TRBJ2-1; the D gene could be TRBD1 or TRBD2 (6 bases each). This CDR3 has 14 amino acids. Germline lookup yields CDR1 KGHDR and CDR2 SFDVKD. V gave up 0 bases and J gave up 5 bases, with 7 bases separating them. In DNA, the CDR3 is TGTGCCACCAGTGATTTGCGGGGGCACAATGAGCAGTTCTTC. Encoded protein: CATSDLRGHNEQFF.

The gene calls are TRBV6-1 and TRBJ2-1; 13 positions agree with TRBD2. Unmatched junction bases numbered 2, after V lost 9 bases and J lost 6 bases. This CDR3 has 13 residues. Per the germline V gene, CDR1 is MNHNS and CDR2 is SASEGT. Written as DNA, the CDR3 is TGTGCCAGTGGACTAGCGGGAGTCAATGAGCAGTTCTTC. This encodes CASGLAGVNEQFF.

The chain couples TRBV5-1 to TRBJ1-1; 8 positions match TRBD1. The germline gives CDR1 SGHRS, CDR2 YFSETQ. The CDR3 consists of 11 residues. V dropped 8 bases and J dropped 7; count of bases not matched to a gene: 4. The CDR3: CASQGAGEAFF. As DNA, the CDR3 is TGCGCCAGTCAGGGGGCCGGTGAAGCTTTCTTT.

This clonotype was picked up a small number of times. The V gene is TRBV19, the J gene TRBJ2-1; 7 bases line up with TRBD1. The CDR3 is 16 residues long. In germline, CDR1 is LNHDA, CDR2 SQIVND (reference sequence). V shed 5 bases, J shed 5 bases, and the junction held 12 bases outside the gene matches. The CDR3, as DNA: TGTGCCAGTAGTCTACGACAGGGCTTAGCCGACAATGAGCAGTTCTTC. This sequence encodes CASSLRQGLADNEQFF.

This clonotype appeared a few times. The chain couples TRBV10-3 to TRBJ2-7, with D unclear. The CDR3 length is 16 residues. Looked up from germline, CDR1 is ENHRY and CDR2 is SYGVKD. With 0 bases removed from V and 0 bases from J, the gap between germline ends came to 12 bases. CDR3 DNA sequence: TGTGCCATCAGTGAGTCTCAGCTTGTTAGCTCCTACGAGCAGTACTTC. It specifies CAISESQLVSSYEQYF.

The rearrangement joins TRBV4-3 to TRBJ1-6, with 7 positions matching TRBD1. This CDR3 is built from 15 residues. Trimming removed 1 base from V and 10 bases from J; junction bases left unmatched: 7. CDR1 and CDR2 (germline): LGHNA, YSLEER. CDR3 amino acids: CASSQVTGVGSPLHF. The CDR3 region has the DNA TGCGCCAGCAGCCAAGTAACAGGGGTAGGATCACCCCTCCACTTT.

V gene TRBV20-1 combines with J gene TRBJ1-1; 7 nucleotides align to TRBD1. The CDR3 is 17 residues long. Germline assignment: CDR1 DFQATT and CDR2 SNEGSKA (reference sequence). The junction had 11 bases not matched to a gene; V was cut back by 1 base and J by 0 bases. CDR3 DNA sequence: TGCAGTGCTAGAGGAACCGGGACAGCGAACATGAACACTGAAGCTTTCTTT. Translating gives CSARGTGTANMNTEAFF.

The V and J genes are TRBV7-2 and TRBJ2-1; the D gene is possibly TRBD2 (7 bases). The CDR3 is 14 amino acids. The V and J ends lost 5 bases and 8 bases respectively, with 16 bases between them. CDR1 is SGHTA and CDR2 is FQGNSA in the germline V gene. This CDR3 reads CASSRGGEFHEQFF. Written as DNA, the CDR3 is TGTGCCAGCAGCAGGGGGGGAGAGTTCCATGAGCAGTTCTTC.

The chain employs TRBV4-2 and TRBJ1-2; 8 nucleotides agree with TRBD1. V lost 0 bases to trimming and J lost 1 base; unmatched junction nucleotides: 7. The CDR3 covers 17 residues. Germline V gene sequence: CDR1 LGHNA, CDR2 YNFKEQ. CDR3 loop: CASSQDHGRGRNYGYTF. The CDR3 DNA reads TGTGCCAGCAGCCAAGATCATGGCAGGGGGCGTAACTATGGCTACACCTTC.

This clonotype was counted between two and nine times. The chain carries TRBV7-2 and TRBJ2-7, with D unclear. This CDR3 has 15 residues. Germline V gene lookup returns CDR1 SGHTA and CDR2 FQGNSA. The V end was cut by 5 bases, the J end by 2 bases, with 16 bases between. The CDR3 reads CASSPASHGPYEQYF. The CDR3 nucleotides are TGTGCCAGCAGCCCGGCTAGTCATGGGCCCTACGAGCAGTACTTC.